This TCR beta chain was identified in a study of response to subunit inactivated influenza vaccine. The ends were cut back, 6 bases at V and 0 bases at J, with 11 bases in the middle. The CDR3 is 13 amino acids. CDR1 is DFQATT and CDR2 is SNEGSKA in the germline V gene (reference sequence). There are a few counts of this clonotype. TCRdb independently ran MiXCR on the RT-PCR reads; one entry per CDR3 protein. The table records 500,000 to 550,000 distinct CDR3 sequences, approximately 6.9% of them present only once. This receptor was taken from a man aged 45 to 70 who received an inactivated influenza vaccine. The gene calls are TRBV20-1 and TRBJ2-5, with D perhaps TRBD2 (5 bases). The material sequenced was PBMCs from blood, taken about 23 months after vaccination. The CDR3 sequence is CSAHKDYQETQYF. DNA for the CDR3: TGCAGTGCCCATAAGGACTACCAAGAGACCCAGTACTTC.